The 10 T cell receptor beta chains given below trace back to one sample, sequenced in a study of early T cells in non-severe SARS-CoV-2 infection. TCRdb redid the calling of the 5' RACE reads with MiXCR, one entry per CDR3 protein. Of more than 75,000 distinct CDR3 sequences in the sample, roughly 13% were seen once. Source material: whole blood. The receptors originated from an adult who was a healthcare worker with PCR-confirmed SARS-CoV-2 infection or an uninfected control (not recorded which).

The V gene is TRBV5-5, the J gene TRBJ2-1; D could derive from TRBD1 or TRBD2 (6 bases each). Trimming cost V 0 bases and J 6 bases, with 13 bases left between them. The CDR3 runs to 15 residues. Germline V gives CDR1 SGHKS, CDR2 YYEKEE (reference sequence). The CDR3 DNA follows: TGTGCCAGCAGCTTGGAAGGGGGGCTAAGCAATGAGCAGTTCTTC. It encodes CASSLEGGLSNEQFF. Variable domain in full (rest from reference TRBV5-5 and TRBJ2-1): DAGVTQSPTHLIKTRGQQVTLRCSPISGHKSVSWYQQVLGQGPQFIFQYYEKEERGRGNFPDRFSARQFPNYSSELNVNALLLGDSALYLCASSLEGGLSNEQFFGPGTRLTVL.

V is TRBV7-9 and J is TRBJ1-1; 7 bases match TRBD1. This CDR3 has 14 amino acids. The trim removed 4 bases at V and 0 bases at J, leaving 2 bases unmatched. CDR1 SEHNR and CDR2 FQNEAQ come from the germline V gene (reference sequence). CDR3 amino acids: CASSWDRLNTEAFF. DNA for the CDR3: TGTGCCAGCAGCTGGGACAGATTGAACACTGAAGCTTTCTTT.

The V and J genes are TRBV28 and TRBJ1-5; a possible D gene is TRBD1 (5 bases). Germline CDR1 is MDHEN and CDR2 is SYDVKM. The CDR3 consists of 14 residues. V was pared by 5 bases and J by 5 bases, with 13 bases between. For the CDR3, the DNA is TGTGCCAGCAGTCCGCTGGCGGGGCATCAGCCCCAGCATTTT. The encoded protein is CASSPLAGHQPQHF.

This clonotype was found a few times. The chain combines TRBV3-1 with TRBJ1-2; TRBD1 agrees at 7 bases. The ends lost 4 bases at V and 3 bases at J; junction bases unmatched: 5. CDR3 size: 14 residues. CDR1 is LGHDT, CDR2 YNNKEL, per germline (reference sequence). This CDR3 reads CASSPGTAHYGYTF. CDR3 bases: TGTGCCAGCAGCCCGGGGACAGCTCACTATGGCTACACCTTC.

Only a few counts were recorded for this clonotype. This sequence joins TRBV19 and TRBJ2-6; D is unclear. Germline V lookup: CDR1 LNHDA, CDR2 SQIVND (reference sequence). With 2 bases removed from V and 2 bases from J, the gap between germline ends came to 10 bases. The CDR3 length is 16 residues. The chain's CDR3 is CASSISGSTGANVLTF. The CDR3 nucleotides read TGTGCCAGTAGTATATCCGGCAGCACTGGGGCCAACGTCCTGACTTTC.

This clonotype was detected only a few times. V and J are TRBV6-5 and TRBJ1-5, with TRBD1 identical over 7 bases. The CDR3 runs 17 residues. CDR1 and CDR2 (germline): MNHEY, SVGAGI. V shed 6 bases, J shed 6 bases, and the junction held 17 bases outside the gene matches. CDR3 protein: CASSDKNRGILPQPQHF. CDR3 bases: TGTGCCAGCAGCGACAAAAACAGGGGAATCCTCCCTCAGCCCCAGCATTTT.

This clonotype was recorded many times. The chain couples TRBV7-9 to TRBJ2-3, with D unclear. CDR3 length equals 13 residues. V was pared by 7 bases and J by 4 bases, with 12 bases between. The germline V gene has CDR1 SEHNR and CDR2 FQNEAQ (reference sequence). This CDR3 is CASNSAFPDTQYF. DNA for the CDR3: TGTGCCAGCAACTCGGCTTTTCCAGATACGCAGTATTTT.

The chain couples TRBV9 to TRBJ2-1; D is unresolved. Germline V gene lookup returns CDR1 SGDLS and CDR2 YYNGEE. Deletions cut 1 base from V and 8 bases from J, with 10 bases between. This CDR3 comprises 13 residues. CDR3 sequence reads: CASSVSLFDEQFF. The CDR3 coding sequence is TGTGCCAGCAGCGTATCTCTTTTCGATGAGCAGTTCTTC.

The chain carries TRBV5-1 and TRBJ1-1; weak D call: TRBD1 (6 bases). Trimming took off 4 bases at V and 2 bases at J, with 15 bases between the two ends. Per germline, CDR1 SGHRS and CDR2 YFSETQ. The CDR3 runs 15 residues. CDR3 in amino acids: CASSPRGLTNTEAFF. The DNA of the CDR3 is TGCGCCAGCAGCCCCAGGGGCCTGACTAACACTGAAGCTTTCTTT.

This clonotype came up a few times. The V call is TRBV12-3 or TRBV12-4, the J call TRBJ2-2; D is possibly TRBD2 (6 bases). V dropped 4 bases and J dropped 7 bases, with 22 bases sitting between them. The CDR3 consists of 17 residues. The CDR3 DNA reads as TGTGCCAGCAGTTCGGAGCATCAAACGGGGGTTGGCGGGGAGCTGTTTTTT. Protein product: CASSSEHQTGVGGELFF.